This TCR beta chain was recorded in a study of regulatory T cells in long-lasting Graves disease. Turning to this clonotype: Its antigen is currently unknown.

Specified time point: newly diagnosed GD, antithyroid drugs for less than 3 months. Construction of the TCR library relied on RNA isolated from PBMCs. The TCR beta library used iRepertoire HTBI primers with Arm-PCR amplification of CDR3. TCRdb re-called the multiplex PCR reads with MiXCR, one entry per CDR3 protein. The table includes over 200,000 distinct CDR3 sequences, 15% to 20% detected once. Whole-study findings and limits: Lower TCR diversity characterized persistent Graves' patients relative to newly diagnosed patients.

The sequence was collected from a female donor with Graves disease. The sample here was peripheral blood mononuclear cells (PBMCs), taken at new diagnosis, from a patient treated with antithyroid drugs.

The CDR3 DNA reads as TGTGCCTGGAGTCCCGACCACGGACTAGCGGGAACCCAAGAGACCCAGTACTTC. Translation: CAWSPDHGLAGTQETQYF. V gene TRBV30 combines with J gene TRBJ2-5; 12 nucleotides align to TRBD2. CDR1 is GTSNPN, CDR2 SVGIG, per germline (reference sequence). V trimming: 2 bases; J trimming: 1 base; junction bases outside the gene matches: 11. The CDR3 has 18 amino acids.